Listed below are T cell receptor beta chains from one sample, sequenced in a study of cytomegalovirus exposure and HLA in healthy donors. TCRdb's copy holds only in-frame clones and misses some; the assay was immunoSEQ multiplex PCR. This sample yields over 150,000 clones, of which around 80% are seen a single time; 3.7% belongs to the top ten. Sequencing was carried out using PBMCs. The receptors come from an older woman in good health and CMV-seropositive. The CDR3 runs from the conserved cysteine through the conserved F or W. The order of the fields is J gene, V gene, D gene, clone size, CDR3 protein, CDR3 DNA. The D gene is left open where the match is weak. Size values are once, few and many counts, or a class for expanded clones, and some rows have none.

TRBJ2-6 | TRBV11-3 | . | once | CASSLSAGANGLTF | TGTGCCAGCAGCTTAAGCGCTGGGGCCAACGGCCTGACTTTC
TRBJ1-6 | TRBV9 | TRBD1 | . | CASSARPRDRVGNSPLHF | TGTGCCAGCAGCGCCCGACCCCGGGACAGGGTGGGGAATTCACCCCTCCACTTT
TRBJ2-4 | TRBV21-1 | . | once | CASSKISGKGRVDIQYF | TGTGCCAGCAGCAAAATCTCCGGGAAAGGGCGGGTTGACATTCAGTACTTC
TRBJ1-2 | TRBV6-5 | TRBD1 | . | CASQGQGSYGYTF | TGTGCCAGCCAGGGACAGGGGTCCTATGGCTACACCTTC
TRBJ1-2 | TRBV7-6 | . | . | CASSRVGGRDGYTF | TGTGCCAGCAGCCGCGTCGGGGGGCGCGATGGCTACACCTTC
TRBJ2-7 | TRBV6-6 | TRBD2 | . | CASRRLAGTSYEQYF | TGTGCCAGCAGACGACTAGCGGGAACCTCCTACGAGCAGTACTTC
TRBJ1-6 | TRBV11-2 | . | . | CAFGSNSPLHF | TGTGCTTTCGGGAGTAATTCACCCCTCCACTTT
TRBJ1-2 | TRBV7-2 | . | . | CASSYRTANYGYTF | TGTGCCAGCAGCTACCGGACTGCCAACTATGGCTACACCTTC
TRBJ1-6 | TRBV7-3 | . | . | CASSSGPRGNSPLHF | TGTGCCAGCAGCTCCGGGCCCCGGGGAAATTCACCCCTCCACTTT
TRBJ1-4 | TRBV7-8 | . | . | CASSPRLLEKLFF | TGTGCCAGCAGCCCACGACTTCTGGAAAAACTGTTTTTT
TRBJ2-5 | TRBV27 | TRBD2 | few | CASSELAGGRETQYF | TGTGCCAGCAGCGAACTAGCGGGAGGGCGCGAGACCCAGTACTTC
TRBJ1-4 | TRBV5-1 | . | few | CASSFGTTNEKLFF | TGCGCCAGCAGCTTCGGGACAACTAATGAAAAACTGTTTTTT
TRBJ1-1 | TRBV7-9 | . | . | CASSLELIRDEAFF | TGTGCCAGCAGCTTAGAATTAATCAGGGATGAAGCTTTCTTT
TRBJ2-5 | TRBV30 | TRBD1 | . | CALQGAFKETQYF | TGTGCCTTACAGGGGGCTTTTAAAGAGACCCAGTACTTC
TRBJ2-1 | TRBV6-5 | . | . | CASYRGALGGDEQFF | TGTGCCAGCTATAGGGGGGCCCTGGGAGGGGATGAGCAGTTCTTC
TRBJ1-2 | TRBV28 | TRBD1 | . | CASSLGEQGDGYTF | TGTGCCAGCAGTTTAGGTGAACAGGGGGATGGCTACACCTTC
TRBJ1-2 | TRBV5-1 | TRBD1 | . | CASSFRDRRANYGYTF | TGCGCCAGCAGCTTTCGGGACAGGCGAGCTAACTATGGCTACACCTTC
TRBJ2-1 | TRBV14 | TRBD2 | . | CASSQVAGVGYNEQFF | TGTGCCAGCAGCCAAGTGGCGGGAGTGGGCTACAATGAGCAGTTCTTC
TRBJ2-7 | TRBV5-1 | . | . | CASSLSFF | TGCGCCAGCAGCTTGTCATTTTTC
TRBJ2-5 | TRBV11-2 | TRBD1 | . | CASSSGFGTGHQETQYF | TGTGCCAGCAGCTCTGGATTTGGGACAGGACATCAAGAGACCCAGTACTTC
TRBJ2-1 | TRBV27 | . | . | CASSLWGDEQFF | TGTGCCAGCAGTTTATGGGGGGATGAGCAGTTCTTC
TRBJ2-1 | TRBV9 | . | . | CASSVGVGERSFNEQFF | TGTGCCAGCAGCGTAGGGGTTGGGGAGCGCTCCTTCAATGAGCAGTTCTTC
TRBJ1-1 | TRBV9 | TRBD1 | . | CASSPRIQGAKTEAFF | TGTGCCAGCAGCCCACGCATTCAGGGGGCGAAGACTGAAGCTTTCTTT
TRBJ2-3 | TRBV15 | TRBD1 | . | CATSTGTGEEYTDTQYF | TGTGCCACCAGCACCGGGACAGGGGAGGAGTACACAGATACGCAGTATTTT
TRBJ2-7 | TRBV5-1 | TRBD1 | . | CASSLAGTGSYEQYF | TGCGCCAGCAGCTTGGCCGGGACAGGGTCCTACGAGCAGTACTTC
TRBJ2-3 | TRBV5-1 | TRBD2 | . | CASSMTSGATQYF | TGCGCCAGCAGCATGACTAGCGGGGCCACGCAGTATTTT
TRBJ1-2 | TRBV30 | . | . | CAWNQGREWYYGYTF | TGTGCCTGGAATCAAGGGAGGGAATGGTACTATGGCTACACCTTC
TRBJ2-3 | TRBV5-5 | . | few | CASSFTGTDTQYF | TGTGCCAGCAGCTTTACAGGGACAGATACGCAGTATTTT
TRBJ2-5 | TRBV10-3 | TRBD2 | once | CAISGDTSGGTQETQYF | TGTGCCATCAGTGGGGATACTAGCGGGGGGACTCAAGAGACCCAGTACTTC
TRBJ2-7 | TRBV9 | . | . | CASSGSAYNYEQYF | TGTGCCAGCAGCGGTAGCGCCTATAACTACGAGCAGTACTTC
TRBJ2-3 | TRBV5-1 | . | . | CASSFAGGRTDTQYF | TGCGCCAGCAGCTTTGCTGGCGGGCGCACAGATACGCAGTATTTT
TRBJ2-3 | TRBV6-1 | . | . | CASSSEGATQYF | TGTGCCAGCAGCTCGGAGGGGGCTACGCAGTATTTT
TRBJ1-2 | TRBV28 | . | . | CASSLQGQGYTF | TGTGCCAGCAGTTTACAGGGCCAAGGCTACACCTTC
TRBJ2-3 | TRBV19 | TRBD2 | few | CASSTPGLAGGADTQYF | TGTGCCAGTAGTACCCCGGGACTAGCGGGGGGAGCAGATACGCAGTATTTT
TRBJ2-3 | TRBV19 | TRBD2 | . | CASSSRGGPIDTQYF | TGTGCCAGTAGTTCACGGGGGGGCCCTATAGATACGCAGTATTTT
TRBJ2-4 | TRBV14 | . | . | CASSQVGGGNIQYF | TGTGCCAGCAGCCAAGTCGGTGGGGGGAACATTCAGTACTTC
TRBJ2-4 | TRBV5-1 | TRBD2 | . | CASSLRGTRQDIQYF | TGCGCCAGCAGCCTTAGAGGGACTAGGCAGGACATTCAGTACTTC
TRBJ1-5 | TRBV18 | . | . | CASSWTDSNQPQHF | TGTGCCAGCTCCTGGACAGATAGCAATCAGCCCCAGCATTTT
TRBJ1-3 | TRBV6-5 | . | . | CASTLQGDGNTIYF | TGTGCCAGCACTCTCCAGGGTGATGGAAACACCATATATTTT
TRBJ1-2 | TRBV18 | TRBD1 | . | CASSHDRDYGYTF | TGTGCCAGCTCTCATGACAGGGACTATGGCTACACCTTC
TRBJ1-5 | TRBV6-6 | . | . | CASRVGIGNQPQHF | TGTGCCAGCAGAGTCGGTATTGGCAATCAGCCCCAGCATTTT
TRBJ1-2 | TRBV5-1 | . | . | CASTVTPGNSYGYTF | TGCGCCAGCACCGTTACCCCAGGGAACTCCTATGGCTACACCTTC
TRBJ1-3 | TRBV4-3 | . | . | CASSQEGLGNTIYF | TGCGCCAGCAGCCAAGAGGGACTTGGAAACACCATATATTTT
TRBJ2-2 | TRBV9 | . | . | CASSVGMGAGRRTGELFF | TGTGCCAGCAGCGTAGGGATGGGGGCTGGAAGAAGGACCGGGGAGCTGTTTTTT
TRBJ2-7 | TRBV28 | . | few | CASRQNSYEQYF | TGTGCCAGTCGACAGAACTCCTACGAGCAGTACTTC
TRBJ2-3 | TRBV11-2 | . | . | CASSLVLTTSDTQYF | TGTGCCAGCAGCTTAGTCCTTACTACCTCAGATACGCAGTATTTT
TRBJ2-7 | TRBV2 | . | few | CASSEVRRSYEQYF | TGTGCCAGCAGTGAGGTCAGGCGCTCCTACGAGCAGTACTTC
TRBJ1-6 | TRBV11-2 | TRBD1 | few | CASSPQGANNSPLHF | TGTGCCAGCAGCCCCCAGGGGGCGAATAATTCACCCCTCCACTTT
TRBJ2-7 | TRBV30 | TRBD2 | . | CAWDDRLAVRGEQYF | TGTGCCTGGGACGACCGACTAGCGGTTAGAGGCGAGCAGTACTTC
TRBJ2-7 | TRBV11-2 | TRBD2 | . | CASSSFTSGGRAYF | TGTGCCAGCAGCTCCTTCACTAGCGGGGGCCGGGCGTACTTC
TRBJ1-4 | TRBV5-6 | TRBD1 | . | CASSGQGTATNEKLFF | TGTGCCAGCAGCGGACAGGGGACTGCAACTAATGAAAAACTGTTTTTT
TRBJ2-2 | TRBV19 | TRBD1 | . | CASSYTGGTGELFF | TGTGCCAGTAGTTACACAGGGGGCACCGGGGAGCTGTTTTTT
TRBJ1-2 | TRBV4-1 | TRBD1 | . | CASSRQGNYGYTF | TGCGCCAGCAGCCGACAGGGGAACTATGGCTACACCTTC
TRBJ1-2 | TRBV5-1 | . | . | CASSSGQNGYTF | TGCGCCAGCAGCTCAGGACAAAATGGCTACACCTTC
TRBJ2-1 | TRBV2 | TRBD2 | . | CASSRTSGRYNEQFF | TGTGCCAGCAGTAGGACTAGCGGGAGGTACAATGAGCAGTTCTTC
TRBJ1-5 | TRBV6-1 | . | . | CASSERGGGQPQHF | TGTGCCAGCAGTGAACGTGGGGGCGGACAGCCCCAGCATTTT